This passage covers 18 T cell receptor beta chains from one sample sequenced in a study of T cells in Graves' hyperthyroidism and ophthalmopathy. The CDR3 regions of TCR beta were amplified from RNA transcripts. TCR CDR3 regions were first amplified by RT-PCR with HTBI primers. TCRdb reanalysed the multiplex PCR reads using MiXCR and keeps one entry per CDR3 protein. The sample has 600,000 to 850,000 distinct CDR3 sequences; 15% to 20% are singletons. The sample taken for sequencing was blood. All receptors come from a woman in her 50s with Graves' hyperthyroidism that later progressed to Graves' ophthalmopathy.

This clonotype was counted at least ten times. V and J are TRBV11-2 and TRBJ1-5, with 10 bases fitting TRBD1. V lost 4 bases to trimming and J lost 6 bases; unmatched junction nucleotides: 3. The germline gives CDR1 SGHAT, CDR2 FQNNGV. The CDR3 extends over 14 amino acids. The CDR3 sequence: CASSYGQGGQPQHF. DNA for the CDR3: TGTGCCAGCAGCTATGGACAGGGGGGTCAGCCCCAGCATTTT. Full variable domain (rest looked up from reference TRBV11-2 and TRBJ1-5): EAGVAQSPRYKIIEKRQSVAFWCNPISGHATLYWYQQILGQGPKLLIQFQNNGVVDDSQLPKDRFSAERLKGVDSTLKIQPAKLEDSAVYLCASSYGQGGQPQHFGDGTRLSIL.

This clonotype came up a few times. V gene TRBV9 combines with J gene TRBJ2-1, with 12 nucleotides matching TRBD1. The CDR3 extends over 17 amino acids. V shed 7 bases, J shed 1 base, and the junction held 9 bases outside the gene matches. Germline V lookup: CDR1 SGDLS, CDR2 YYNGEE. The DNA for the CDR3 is TGTGCCAGCCCCGGGACAGGGGGCCGCCGATCCTACAATGAGCAGTTCTTC. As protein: CASPGTGGRRSYNEQFF.

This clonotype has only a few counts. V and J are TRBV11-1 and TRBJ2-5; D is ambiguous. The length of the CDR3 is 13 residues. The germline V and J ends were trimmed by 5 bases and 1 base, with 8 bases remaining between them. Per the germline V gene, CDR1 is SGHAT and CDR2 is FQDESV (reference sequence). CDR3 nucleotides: TGTGCCAGCAGCACCTACGGCCAAGAGACCCAGTACTTC. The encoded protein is CASSTYGQETQYF. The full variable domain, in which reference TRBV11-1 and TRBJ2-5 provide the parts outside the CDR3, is EAEVAQSPRYKITEKSQAVAFWCDPISGHATLYWYRQILGQGPELLVQFQDESVVDDSQLPKDRFSAERLKGVDSTLKIQPAELGDSAMYLCASSTYGQETQYFGPGTRLLVL.

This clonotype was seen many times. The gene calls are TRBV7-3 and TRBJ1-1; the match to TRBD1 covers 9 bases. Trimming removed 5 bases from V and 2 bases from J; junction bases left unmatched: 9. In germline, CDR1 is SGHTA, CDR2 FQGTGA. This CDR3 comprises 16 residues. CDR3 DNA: TGTGCCAGCAGCGCGACAGGGGGTGTGTTCAACACTGAAGCTTTCTTT. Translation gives CASSATGGVFNTEAFF.

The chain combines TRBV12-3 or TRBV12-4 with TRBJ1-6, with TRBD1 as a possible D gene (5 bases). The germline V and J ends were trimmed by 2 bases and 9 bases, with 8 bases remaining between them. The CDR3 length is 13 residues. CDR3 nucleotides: TGTGCCAGCAGTTTAAAGGGGAGTTCACCCCTCCACTTT. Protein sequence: CASSLKGSSPLHF.

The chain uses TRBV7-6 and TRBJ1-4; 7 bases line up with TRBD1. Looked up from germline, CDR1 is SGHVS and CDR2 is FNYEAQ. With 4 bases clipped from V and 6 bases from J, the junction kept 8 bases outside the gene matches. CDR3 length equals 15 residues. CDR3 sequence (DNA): TGTGCCAGCAGCTCCCCGGGACAGTCCTATGAAAAACTGTTTTTT. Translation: CASSSPGQSYEKLFF.

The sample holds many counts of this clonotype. The CDR3 nucleotides are TGTGCCAGCCAACTACAGGGGGTGATGAACACTGAAGCTTTCTTT. This gives the protein CASQLQGVMNTEAFF. The V gene is TRBV2, the J gene TRBJ1-1, with TRBD1 identical over 8 bases. There are 15 residues in the CDR3. The V gene end was trimmed by 8 bases and the J gene end by 0 bases; junction bases not matched to a gene: 8. Per germline, CDR1 SNHLY and CDR2 FYNNEI.

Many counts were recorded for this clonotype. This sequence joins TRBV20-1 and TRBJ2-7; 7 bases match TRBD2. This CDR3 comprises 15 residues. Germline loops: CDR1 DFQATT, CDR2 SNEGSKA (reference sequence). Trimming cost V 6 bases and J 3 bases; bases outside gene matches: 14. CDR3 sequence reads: CSADGTGGGDYEQYF. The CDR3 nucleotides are TGCAGTGCGGACGGCACAGGTGGGGGGGACTACGAGCAGTACTTC.

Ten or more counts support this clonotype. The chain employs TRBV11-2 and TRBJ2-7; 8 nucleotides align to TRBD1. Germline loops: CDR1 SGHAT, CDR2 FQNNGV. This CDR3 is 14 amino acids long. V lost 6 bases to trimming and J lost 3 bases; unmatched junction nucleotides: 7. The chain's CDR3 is CASRAGTGRYEQYF. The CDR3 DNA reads TGTGCCAGCAGGGCTGGGACAGGACGCTACGAGCAGTACTTC.

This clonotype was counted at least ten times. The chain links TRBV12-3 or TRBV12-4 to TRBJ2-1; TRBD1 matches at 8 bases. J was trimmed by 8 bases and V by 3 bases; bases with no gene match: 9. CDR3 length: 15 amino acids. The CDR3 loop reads CASSFLGQGADEQFF. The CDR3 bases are TGTGCCAGCAGTTTTCTGGGGCAGGGGGCGGATGAGCAGTTCTTC.

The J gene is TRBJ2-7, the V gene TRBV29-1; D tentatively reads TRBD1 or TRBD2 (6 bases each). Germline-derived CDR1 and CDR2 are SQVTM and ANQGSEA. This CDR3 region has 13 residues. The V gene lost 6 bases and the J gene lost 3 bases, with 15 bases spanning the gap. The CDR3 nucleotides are TGCAGCGTCGGGGGACATACCTTCTACGAGCAGTACTTC. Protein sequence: CSVGGHTFYEQYF.

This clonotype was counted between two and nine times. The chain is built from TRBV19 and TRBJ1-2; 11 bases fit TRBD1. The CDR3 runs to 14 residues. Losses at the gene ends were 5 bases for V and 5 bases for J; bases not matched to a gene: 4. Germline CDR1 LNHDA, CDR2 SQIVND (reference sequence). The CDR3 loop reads CASSSGQGAYGYTF. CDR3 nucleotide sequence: TGTGCCAGTAGTTCCGGACAGGGGGCATATGGCTACACCTTC.

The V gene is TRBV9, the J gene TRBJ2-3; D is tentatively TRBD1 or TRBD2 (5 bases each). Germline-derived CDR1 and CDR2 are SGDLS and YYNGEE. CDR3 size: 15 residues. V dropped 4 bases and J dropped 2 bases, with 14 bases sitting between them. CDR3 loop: CASSTRDLITDTQYF. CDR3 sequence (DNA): TGTGCCAGCAGCACCCGGGACCTCATCACAGATACGCAGTATTTT.

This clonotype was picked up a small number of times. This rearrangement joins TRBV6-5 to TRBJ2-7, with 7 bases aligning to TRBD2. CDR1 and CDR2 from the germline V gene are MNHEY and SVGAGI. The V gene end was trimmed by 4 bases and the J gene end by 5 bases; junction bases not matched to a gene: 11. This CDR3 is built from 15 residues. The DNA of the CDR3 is TGTGCCAGCAGTTCCCGAGGACTAGATCATCACGAGCAGTACTTC. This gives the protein CASSSRGLDHHEQYF.

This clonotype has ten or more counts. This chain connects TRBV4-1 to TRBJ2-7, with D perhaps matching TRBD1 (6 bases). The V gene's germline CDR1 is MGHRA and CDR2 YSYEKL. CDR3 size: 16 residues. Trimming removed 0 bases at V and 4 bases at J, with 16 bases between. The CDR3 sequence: CASSQESVGGQYEQYF. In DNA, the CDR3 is TGCGCCAGCAGCCAAGAAAGTGTAGGAGGACAGTACGAGCAGTACTTC.

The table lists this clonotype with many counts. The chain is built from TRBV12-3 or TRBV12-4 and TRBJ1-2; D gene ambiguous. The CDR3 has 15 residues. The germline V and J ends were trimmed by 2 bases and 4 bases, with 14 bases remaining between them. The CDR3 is CASSLSSLGLYGYTF. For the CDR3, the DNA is TGTGCCAGCAGTTTAAGTTCCCTGGGCCTCTATGGCTACACCTTC.

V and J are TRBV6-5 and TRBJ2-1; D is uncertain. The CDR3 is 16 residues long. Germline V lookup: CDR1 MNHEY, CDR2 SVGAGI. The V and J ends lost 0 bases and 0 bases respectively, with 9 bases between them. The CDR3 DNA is TGTGCCAGCAGTTACTCAGGGCAGAGCTCCTACAATGAGCAGTTCTTC. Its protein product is CASSYSGQSSYNEQFF.

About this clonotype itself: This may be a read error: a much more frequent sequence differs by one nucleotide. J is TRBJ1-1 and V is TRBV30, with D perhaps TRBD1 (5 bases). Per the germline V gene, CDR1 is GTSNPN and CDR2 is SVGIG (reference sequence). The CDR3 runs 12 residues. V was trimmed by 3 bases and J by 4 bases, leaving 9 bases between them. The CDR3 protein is CAWRGGVTEAFF. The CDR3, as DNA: TGTGCCTGGAGGGGGGGGGTCACTGAAGCTTTCTTT.